Listed below are T cell receptor beta chains from one sample, sequenced in a study of T cell responses to AZD1222 COVID-19 vaccine. The repertoire was sequenced with immunoSEQ multiplex PCR; TCRdb's copy has only in-frame clones and lacks some. Of 80,000 or so clones listed, about 90% are singletons. This sample comprised peripheral blood, obtained on day 0 of MenACWY control vaccination. All receptors come from an adult in good health. The CDR3 runs from the conserved cysteine through the conserved F or W. Fields, in order: V gene, J gene, D gene, clone size, CDR3 protein, CDR3 DNA. The D gene is left open where the match is weak. Where a row states a size, it is once, few, many or the class of an expanded clone; other rows omit it.

V: TRBV4-1; J: TRBJ2-1; D: NA; size: NA; CDR3: CASSQDSEQFF; DNA: TGCGCCAGCAGCCAAGACAGTGAGCAGTTCTTC
V: TRBV19; J: TRBJ1-3; D: NA; size: NA; CDR3: CASSTDSGNTIYF; DNA: TGTGCCAGTAGTACAGACTCTGGAAACACCATATATTTT
V: TRBV21-1; J: TRBJ2-1; D: NA; size: NA; CDR3: CASSKTSGRLFF; DNA: TGTGCCAGCAGCAAAACTAGCGGGCGACTGTTCTTC
V: TRBV9; J: TRBJ1-2; D: NA; size: NA; CDR3: CASGGPGRERTF; DNA: TGTGCCAGCGGCGGTCCGGGACGAGAACGGACCTTC
V: TRBV28; J: TRBJ1-2; D: TRBD1; size: NA; CDR3: CASVQGADGYTF; DNA: TGTGCCAGCGTACAGGGGGCAGATGGCTACACCTTC
V: TRBV27; J: TRBJ2-2; D: NA; size: NA; CDR3: CASSPTGTGELFF; DNA: TGTGCCAGCAGTCCCACAGGAACCGGGGAGCTGTTTTTT
V: TRBV7-9; J: TRBJ1-2; D: TRBD1; size: NA; CDR3: CASSHDREVGYTF; DNA: TGTGCCAGCAGCCATGACAGGGAGGTTGGCTACACCTTC
V: TRBV30; J: TRBJ2-2; D: TRBD1; size: once; CDR3: CAGTGTPGQTLSTGELFF; DNA: TGTGCCGGCACCGGGACGCCGGGACAGACCCTCAGCACCGGGGAGCTGTTTTTT
V: TRBV18; J: TRBJ2-1; D: TRBD2; size: NA; CDR3: CASSPTGIAGDEQFF; DNA: TGTGCCAGCTCCCCGACGGGAATAGCGGGAGACGAGCAGTTCTTC
V: TRBV6-6; J: TRBJ2-2; D: TRBD2; size: NA; CDR3: CASSLTSGKSGELFF; DNA: TGTGCCAGCTCTCTGACTAGCGGGAAATCCGGGGAGCTGTTTTTT
V: TRBV29-1; J: TRBJ2-2; D: TRBD2; size: NA; CDR3: CSALGTSGGTGELFF; DNA: TGCAGCGCCTTAGGGACTAGCGGGGGCACCGGGGAGCTGTTTTTT
V: TRBV3-1/TRBV3-2; J: TRBJ2-3; D: NA; size: NA; CDR3: CASSQESLGGTDTQYF; DNA: TGTGCCAGCAGCCAAGAATCCTTAGGGGGCACAGATACGCAGTATTTT
V: TRBV15; J: TRBJ2-1; D: TRBD2; size: NA; CDR3: CATSEGLAGDGEQFF; DNA: TGTGCCACCAGCGAGGGACTAGCGGGAGATGGTGAGCAGTTCTTC
V: TRBV30; J: TRBJ2-7; D: NA; size: NA; CDR3: CAWSGYVPYEQYF; DNA: TGTGCCTGGAGTGGGTATGTACCCTACGAGCAGTACTTC
V: TRBV25-1; J: TRBJ2-3; D: NA; size: NA; CDR3: CASSEFKHEWEHTDTQYF; DNA: TGTGCCAGCAGTGAATTTAAGCACGAGTGGGAGCACACAGATACGCAGTATTTT
V: TRBV19; J: TRBJ2-4; D: TRBD2; size: NA; CDR3: CASSIDLWAGDEAENIQYF; DNA: TGTGCCAGTAGTATAGACCTCTGGGCGGGAGATGAAGCCGAAAACATTCAGTACTTC
V: TRBV29-1; J: TRBJ2-7; D: NA; size: once; CDR3: CSVEGSSYEQYF; DNA: TGCAGCGTTGAAGGGAGCTCCTACGAGCAGTACTTC
V: TRBV6-2/TRBV6-3; J: TRBJ1-5; D: TRBD1; size: NA; CDR3: CASRPWTGAEDQPQHF; DNA: TGTGCCAGCAGACCTTGGACAGGGGCTGAAGATCAGCCCCAGCATTTT
V: TRBV29-1; J: TRBJ1-5; D: NA; size: NA; CDR3: CSVVAGGNQPQHF; DNA: TGCAGCGTCGTTGCGGGGGGTAATCAGCCCCAGCATTTT
V: TRBV2; J: TRBJ1-3; D: NA; size: NA; CDR3: CASAYSGNTIYF; DNA: TGTGCCAGCGCCTATTCTGGAAACACCATATATTTT
V: TRBV25-1; J: TRBJ1-1; D: TRBD1; size: NA; CDR3: CASGDSRNTEAFF; DNA: TGTGCCAGCGGGGACAGTCGGAACACTGAAGCTTTCTTT
V: TRBV7-2; J: TRBJ1-2; D: NA; size: NA; CDR3: CASSLAREVGHYGYTF; DNA: TGTGCCAGCAGCTTAGCTAGAGAGGTTGGCCACTATGGCTACACCTTC
V: TRBV24-1; J: TRBJ2-2; D: TRBD2; size: once; CDR3: CATSDGLAGTGELFF; DNA: TGTGCCACCAGTGATGGGTTAGCGGGCACCGGGGAGCTGTTTTTT
V: TRBV30; J: TRBJ2-7; D: NA; size: NA; CDR3: CAWRGGMGAYEQYF; DNA: TGTGCCTGGAGAGGTGGTATGGGGGCCTACGAGCAGTACTTC
V: TRBV4-2; J: TRBJ2-7; D: NA; size: NA; CDR3: CASSQERDSSYEQYF; DNA: TGTGCCAGCAGCCAAGAACGAGACTCTTCCTACGAGCAGTACTTC
V: TRBV19; J: TRBJ1-5; D: TRBD1; size: NA; CDR3: CATRTGELRNQPQHF; DNA: TGTGCCACCAGGACAGGGGAGTTGAGGAATCAGCCCCAGCATTTT
V: TRBV10-1; J: TRBJ1-5; D: NA; size: NA; CDR3: CAIAPPTLLGQPQHF; DNA: TGCGCGATAGCCCCCCCAACCTTATTAGGTCAGCCCCAGCATTTT
V: TRBV6-5; J: TRBJ1-1; D: NA; size: NA; CDR3: CASKHRSGDTEAFF; DNA: TGTGCCAGCAAACACAGGTCTGGGGACACTGAAGCTTTCTTT
V: TRBV19; J: TRBJ2-3; D: NA; size: NA; CDR3: CASSRVTAGTDTQYF; DNA: TGTGCCAGTAGTAGGGTGACAGCTGGCACAGATACGCAGTATTTT
V: TRBV4-2; J: TRBJ2-2; D: TRBD2; size: NA; CDR3: CASSLTSEGTGELFF; DNA: TGTGCCAGCAGTCTGACTAGCGAAGGCACCGGGGAGCTGTTTTTT
V: TRBV9; J: TRBJ2-1; D: NA; size: NA; CDR3: CASSGRLSALGEQFF; DNA: TGTGCCAGCAGCGGACGCTTGTCGGCGCTAGGCGAGCAGTTCTTC
V: TRBV5-6; J: TRBJ1-4; D: NA; size: NA; CDR3: CASTQGRDEKLFF; DNA: TGTGCCAGCACCCAGGGGAGGGATGAAAAACTGTTTTTT
V: TRBV4-1; J: TRBJ1-1; D: NA; size: once; CDR3: CASSQGLPVVAFF; DNA: TGCGCCAGCAGCCAGGGTCTACCGGTAGTGGCTTTCTTT
V: TRBV12-3/TRBV12-4; J: TRBJ2-2; D: NA; size: few; CDR3: CASSFGHTGELFF; DNA: TGTGCCAGCAGTTTTGGGCACACCGGGGAGCTGTTTTTT